This T cell receptor (beta chain) stems from a study of blood T cell repertoires in COVID-19. Method: immunoSEQ multiplex PCR; TCRdb's copy keeps in-frame clones and lacks some. The sample consists of 110,000 to 150,000 clones, under 90% of them appearing once. CDR3 length: 14 amino acids. Germline V lookup: CDR1 SGHTA, CDR2 FQGNSA. Unmatched junction bases numbered 8, after V lost 5 bases and J lost 6 bases. The V gene is TRBV7-2, the J gene TRBJ2-7, with TRBD2 matching over 9 bases. This sequence originates from a human donor in a cohort sampled during active COVID-19. Sequenced sample: peripheral blood. CDR3 sequence reads: CASSATGTSSEQYF. The CDR3 coding sequence is TGTGCCAGCAGCGCGACCGGGACTAGCTCCGAGCAGTACTTC.